This T cell receptor beta chain came from a study of post-analysis software for immune sequencing data. Overall study results and limits: In patients, TRBV5-6, TRBV5-1 and TRBV20-1 belonged to four or five TRBV segments found more frequently than in controls. Controls showed significantly higher normalized Chao1 diversity than did multiple sclerosis patients.

cDNA libraries for TCR beta contained unique molecular identifiers. In TCRdb, the PCR reads were re-called with MiXCR into one record per CDR3 protein. In the table there are 450,000 to 650,000 distinct CDR3 sequences, roughly 47% of which are singletons. This clonotype appeared once. Antigen unknown. Trimming stripped 0 bases from V and 3 bases from J, with 8 bases between. This CDR3 has 14 amino acids. Per the germline V gene, CDR1 is SGHRS and CDR2 is YFSETQ. Sequenced input: blood. The sequence was collected from a girl aged 5 to 17 with multiple sclerosis. The chain uses TRBV5-1 and TRBJ2-3; no reliable D call. CDR3 coding DNA: TGCGCCAGCAGCTTGGGCCAGGAAACAGATACGCAGTATTTT. Protein: CASSLGQETDTQYF.